The following is a TCR beta chain sequence with its context. The data were obtained in a study of T cells in Graves' hyperthyroidism and ophthalmopathy. There are 12 residues in the CDR3. Germline loops: CDR1 SQVTM, CDR2 ANQGSEA. The V gene end was trimmed by 7 bases and the J gene end by 9 bases; junction bases not matched to a gene: 8. The source material, RNA transcripts, was used to amplify TCR beta CDR3 regions. Carried out on the TCR CDR3, a first-round RT-PCR used the HTBI primer set. One entry per CDR3 protein results from TCRdb running MiXCR on the multiplex PCR reads. The sample has about 740,000 distinct CDR3 sequences; 14% are singletons. Over 18 months, lack of ophthalmopathy progression marked Graves' hyperthyroidism as stable.

The sequence was obtained from a woman aged 18-29 years with Graves' hyperthyroidism. This sequence joins TRBV29-1 and TRBJ2-1; TRBD1 matches at 8 bases. The sequenced material came from blood. CDR3 residues: CSGQGASIEQFF. The DNA of the CDR3 is TGCAGCGGGCAGGGGGCGTCGATTGAGCAGTTCTTC.